The present T cell receptor (beta chain) was sequenced within a study of cytomegalovirus exposure and HLA in healthy donors. Only one count was recorded for this clone. The study ran its PCR with 60 Vbeta and 13 Jbeta primers. The table came from immunoSEQ multiplex PCR; TCRdb's copy has only in-frame clones and leaves some out. The sample has more than 70,000 clones, approximately 63% seen once. The V gene lost 4 bases and the J gene lost 5 bases, with 9 bases spanning the gap. The CDR3 sequence is 12 residues long. The V gene's germline CDR1 is MGHRA and CDR2 YSYEKL. The specimen sequenced was PBMCs. This clonotype originated in a woman in her forties or fifties in good health and CMV-seropositive. This rearrangement joins TRBV4-1 to TRBJ2-7; D call uncertain. CDR3 bases: TGCGCCAGCAGCCCCTCGTCCCACGAGCAGTACTTC. Its translation: CASSPSSHEQYF.